A selection of T cell receptor beta chains follows, all from one sample in a study of blood T cell repertoires in COVID-19. Method: immunoSEQ multiplex PCR; TCRdb's copy keeps in-frame clones and lacks some. The table shows over 150,000 clones, with around 82% occurring only once. The sequencing input was peripheral blood. These receptors were collected from a man younger than 35 with active or convalescent COVID-19. Each CDR3 is given with its conserved first and last residue. A D gene is named only where the DNA matches it firmly. Expanded clones are given a class, and other clones once, few, many or no size at all.

j_gene: TRBJ1-3
d_gene: NA
v_gene: TRBV4-1
abundance: NA
CDR3nt: TGCGCCAGCAGCCAAGCGGAACTGGGGGGAACTGGAAACACCATATATTTT
CDR3aa: CASSQAELGGTGNTIYF

j_gene: TRBJ2-1
d_gene: TRBD2
v_gene: TRBV11-2
abundance: NA
CDR3nt: TGTGCCAGCAGCCTCCTGGGACTAGCGGGAGGTACCGGCGGGCAGTTCTTC
CDR3aa: CASSLLGLAGGTGGQFF

j_gene: TRBJ1-2
d_gene: NA
v_gene: TRBV7-2
abundance: NA
CDR3nt: TGTGCCAGCAGCGATACATTCGTCTACACCTTC
CDR3aa: CASSDTFVYTF

j_gene: TRBJ2-7
d_gene: TRBD2
v_gene: TRBV7-8
abundance: NA
CDR3nt: TGTGCCAGCAGCTTAATCGGGAAGGCGGGAGGGCCATCCGAGCAGTACTTC
CDR3aa: CASSLIGKAGGPSEQYF

j_gene: TRBJ2-3
d_gene: TRBD2
v_gene: TRBV3-1/TRBV3-2
abundance: once
CDR3nt: TGTGCCAGCAGCCCGGGACTAGTAAGGGATACGCAGTATTTT
CDR3aa: CASSPGLVRDTQYF

j_gene: TRBJ2-7
d_gene: NA
v_gene: TRBV19
abundance: NA
CDR3nt: TGTGCCAGTAGTAACGGGAAGGTGTCCTGCGAGCAGTACTTC
CDR3aa: CASSNGKVSCEQYF

j_gene: TRBJ2-2
d_gene: TRBD1
v_gene: TRBV5-4
abundance: NA
CDR3nt: TGTGCCAGCAGCATCCGGGACAGGGAGGCCGGGGAGCTGTTTTTT
CDR3aa: CASSIRDREAGELFF

j_gene: TRBJ2-3
d_gene: TRBD1
v_gene: TRBV3-1/TRBV3-2
abundance: NA
CDR3nt: TGTGCCAGCAGTAGACAGGGGGCGAAATTGGATACGCAGTATTTT
CDR3aa: CASSRQGAKLDTQYF

j_gene: TRBJ1-6
d_gene: TRBD1
v_gene: TRBV6-5
abundance: few
CDR3nt: TGTGCCAGCAGTTACGCGGGACAGCCGTATTCACCCCTCCACTTT
CDR3aa: CASSYAGQPYSPLHF

j_gene: TRBJ2-5
d_gene: NA
v_gene: TRBV6-6
abundance: NA
CDR3nt: TGTGCCAGCAGTTACCTAGACAAGGGGCAGGAGACCCAGTACTTC
CDR3aa: CASSYLDKGQETQYF

j_gene: TRBJ2-2
d_gene: TRBD2
v_gene: TRBV11-1
abundance: NA
CDR3nt: TGTGCCAGCAGGCAACTAGCGGGAGGAGGCGGGGAGCTGTTTTTT
CDR3aa: CASRQLAGGGGELFF

j_gene: TRBJ1-2
d_gene: NA
v_gene: TRBV14
abundance: few
CDR3nt: TGTGCCAGCAGCCAAGCGGGTTTTGGTGGCTACACCTTC
CDR3aa: CASSQAGFGGYTF

j_gene: TRBJ2-7
d_gene: TRBD1
v_gene: TRBV18
abundance: NA
CDR3nt: TGTGCCAGCTCACCACCGGGACAGGGCTACGAGCAGTACTTC
CDR3aa: CASSPPGQGYEQYF

j_gene: TRBJ2-7
d_gene: NA
v_gene: TRBV27
abundance: many
CDR3nt: TGTGCCAGCAGTTGGGGGGGACAGGAAATATACGAGCAGTACTTC
CDR3aa: CASSWGGQEIYEQYF

j_gene: TRBJ2-5
d_gene: NA
v_gene: TRBV15
abundance: once
CDR3nt: TGTGCCACCAGCAGGCAGAGGGGAGGAGAGACCCAGTACTTC
CDR3aa: CATSRQRGGETQYF

j_gene: TRBJ1-6
d_gene: TRBD1
v_gene: TRBV11-2
abundance: NA
CDR3nt: TGTGCCAGCAGCTTAGAGGGACAGAATAATTCACCCCTCCACTTT
CDR3aa: CASSLEGQNNSPLHF

j_gene: TRBJ2-7
d_gene: TRBD2
v_gene: TRBV27
abundance: few
CDR3nt: TGTGCCAGCAGTTCCGGCGGGAGCTCCTACGAGCAGTACTTC
CDR3aa: CASSSGGSSYEQYF

j_gene: TRBJ2-3
d_gene: NA
v_gene: TRBV9
abundance: NA
CDR3nt: TGTGCCAGCAGCGTAGTAAGCTCGGGGACAGATACGCAGTATTTT
CDR3aa: CASSVVSSGTDTQYF

j_gene: TRBJ1-2
d_gene: TRBD1
v_gene: TRBV29-1
abundance: few
CDR3nt: TGCAGCGTTGAGTGGACAGGGGGGATTGGCTACACCTTC
CDR3aa: CSVEWTGGIGYTF

j_gene: TRBJ2-5
d_gene: TRBD2
v_gene: TRBV6-6
abundance: NA
CDR3nt: TGTGCCAGCAGTCCCGGACTAGCGGGAGCGGTGTGGGGTGAGACCCAGTACTTC
CDR3aa: CASSPGLAGAVWGETQYF

j_gene: TRBJ2-1
d_gene: TRBD2
v_gene: TRBV27
abundance: NA
CDR3nt: TGTGCCAGCAGTTTATTTCTAGCGGGATTATACAATGAGCAGTTCTTC
CDR3aa: CASSLFLAGLYNEQFF

j_gene: TRBJ2-3
d_gene: NA
v_gene: TRBV18
abundance: few
CDR3nt: TGTGCCAGCTCACCGTATTCGGATACGCAGTATTTT
CDR3aa: CASSPYSDTQYF

j_gene: TRBJ2-1
d_gene: TRBD1
v_gene: TRBV29-1
abundance: once
CDR3nt: TGCAGCGTTGGGTATGCGGACAGGGGAGGGAACTTCGAGCAGTTCTTC
CDR3aa: CSVGYADRGGNFEQFF

j_gene: TRBJ1-4
d_gene: TRBD1
v_gene: TRBV28
abundance: few
CDR3nt: TGTGCCAGCAGTTCACGACAGGGATTTGAAAAACTGTTTTTT
CDR3aa: CASSSRQGFEKLFF

j_gene: TRBJ1-1
d_gene: TRBD1
v_gene: TRBV5-4
abundance: once
CDR3nt: TGTGCCAGCAGCTCGGGACAGTACACTGAAGCTTTCTTT
CDR3aa: CASSSGQYTEAFF

j_gene: TRBJ1-3
d_gene: TRBD1
v_gene: TRBV7-2
abundance: NA
CDR3nt: TGTGCCAGCAGCTTAGAGTCAGGGGGTTTTGGAAACACCATATATTTT
CDR3aa: CASSLESGGFGNTIYF